Shown below are 16 T cell receptor beta chains from a single sample sequenced in a study of T-cell reconstitution after alpha-beta-depleted transplantation in children. Construction of the TCRbeta library involved unique molecular identifiers. TCRdb ran MiXCR on the PCR reads and lists one entry per CDR3 protein. The top ten hold 1.1% of the sample, which has about 640,000 distinct CDR3 sequences, 15% to 20% seen once. The sample here was PBMCs from the stem cell graft donor, taken from the stem cell graft. The receptors originated from a human donor who donated a stem cell graft to a child with acute myeloid leukemia.

Comment on this clonotype: A much larger clone differs from this one at a single base, so this may be a read error. This chain joins TRBV20-1 and TRBJ2-1, with D maybe TRBD2 (5 bases). Germline V gene lookup returns CDR1 DFQATT and CDR2 SNEGSKA (reference sequence). With 6 bases removed from V and 0 bases from J, the gap between germline ends came to 12 bases. This CDR3 is built from 14 residues. CDR3 residues: CSALRRASYNEQFF. The CDR3 DNA reads as TGCAGTGCCCTGCGGCGGGCCTCCTACAATGAGCAGTTCTTC.

Many counts were recorded for this clonotype. The chain uses TRBV20-1 and TRBJ1-2; 9 bases fit TRBD1. There are 13 residues in the CDR3. Per the germline V gene, CDR1 is DFQATT and CDR2 is SNEGSKA (reference sequence). J was trimmed by 7 bases and V by 6 bases; bases with no gene match: 9. CDR3 loop: CSAGRGQGVGYTF. CDR3 bases: TGCAGTGCCGGGCGGGGACAGGGAGTTGGCTACACCTTC.

This rearrangement joins TRBV7-9 to TRBJ2-1, with 11 bases aligning to TRBD1. V gave up 8 bases and J gave up 4 bases; unmatched junction bases: 7. CDR3 length: 15 residues. Germline CDR1 reads SEHNR; CDR2 reads FQNEAQ (reference sequence). CDR3 sequence: CASGGTGGLYNEQFF. DNA of the CDR3: TGTGCCAGCGGAGGGACAGGGGGTTTATACAATGAGCAGTTCTTC.

This clonotype was seen a handful of times. The chain has TRBV5-5 and TRBJ2-4, with 7 nucleotides matching TRBD1. There are 17 residues in the CDR3. CDR1 and CDR2 from the germline V gene are SGHKS and YYEKEE (reference sequence). The V segment lost 3 bases and the J segment 0 bases; nucleotides outside the gene matches: 9. The CDR3 protein is CASSWPPGGQAKNIQYF. The DNA for the CDR3 is TGTGCCAGCAGCTGGCCCCCAGGGGGACAAGCCAAAAACATTCAGTACTTC.

This clonotype was counted many times. The gene calls are TRBV11-1 and TRBJ2-1; the D is unclear. CDR3 length equals 14 residues. CDR1 and CDR2 from the germline V gene are SGHAT and FQDESV (reference sequence). The V and J ends lost 6 bases and 7 bases respectively, with 16 bases between them. The CDR3 DNA sequence: TGTGCCAGCAGTCCTAATGGCCTCGCGAATGAGCAGTTCTTC. As protein: CASSPNGLANEQFF.

This clonotype was detected ten times or more. This chain connects TRBV4-3 to TRBJ1-2; no reliable D call. Trimming cost V 0 bases and J 1 base, with 6 bases left between them. Germline loops: CDR1 LGHNA, CDR2 YSLEER. The CDR3 extends over 14 amino acids. The CDR3 sequence: CASSQDRLNYGYTF. The CDR3 DNA sequence: TGCGCCAGCAGCCAAGATAGACTTAACTATGGCTACACCTTC.

This clonotype occurred many times. V is TRBV20-1 and J is TRBJ2-5; D gene uncertain. CDR1 and CDR2 (germline): DFQATT, SNEGSKA (reference sequence). CDR3 length: 10 amino acids. V was pared by 4 bases and J by 0 bases, with 0 bases between. The CDR3, as DNA: TGCAGTGCTAACCAAGAGACCCAGTACTTC. This translates into CSANQETQYF.

This clonotype was detected many times. This chain links TRBV20-1 with TRBJ1-4; 8 bases map to TRBD1. The germline CDR1 and CDR2 sequences are DFQATT and SNEGSKA (reference sequence). CDR3 size: 15 residues. With V trimmed by 2 bases and J by 5 bases, 7 bases remained unmatched. CDR3 loop: CSARRQGAGNEKLFF. In DNA, the CDR3 is TGCAGTGCTAGAAGGCAGGGGGCGGGCAATGAAAAACTGTTTTTT.

This clonotype has ten or more counts. The genes are TRBV12-3 or TRBV12-4 and TRBJ1-1; TRBD1 might be the D (5 bases). There are 13 residues in the CDR3. V shed 6 bases and J shed 5 bases, with 13 bases lying between them. CDR3 region: CASSLQDWTEAFF. In DNA form, the CDR3 reads TGTGCCAGCAGCCTACAGGATTGGACTGAAGCTTTCTTT.

This clonotype has ten or more counts. The chain joins TRBV5-1 to TRBJ1-6, with 7 positions matching TRBD1. The germline CDR1 and CDR2 sequences are SGHRS and YFSETQ. The CDR3 is 16 amino acids. V gave up 3 bases and J gave up 7 bases; unmatched junction bases: 10. In DNA form, the CDR3 reads TGCGCCAGCAGCTCTACCCAGGGCAGGGGGAATTCACCCCTCCACTTT. Its protein product is CASSSTQGRGNSPLHF.

The J gene is TRBJ1-1, the V gene TRBV7-9; D may be TRBD1 (5 bases). Germline V gives CDR1 SEHNR, CDR2 FQNEAQ (reference sequence). This CDR3 region has 13 residues. Trimming removed 7 bases at V and 4 bases at J, with 13 bases between. In DNA, the CDR3 is TGTGCCAGCAAATCAACCGGGGGCACTGAAGCTTTCTTT. As protein: CASKSTGGTEAFF.

The rearrangement uses TRBV9 and TRBJ2-3, with 7 nucleotides matching TRBD2. Germline values: CDR1 SGDLS, CDR2 YYNGEE. The V and J ends lost 0 bases and 7 bases, in that order; junction bases with no gene match: 2. The CDR3 length is 13 residues. The CDR3: CASSVERGNTQYF. The CDR3, as DNA: TGTGCCAGCAGCGTAGAGCGGGGTAATACGCAGTATTTT.

In this sample, this clonotype turned up a few times. The CDR3 nucleotides read TGTGCCAGCAGCCCGGACAGTATGAACACTGAAGCTTTCTTT. Protein product: CASSPDSMNTEAFF. The chain recombines TRBV11-2 with TRBJ1-1, with a tentative D call TRBD1 (6 bases). This CDR3 has 14 amino acids. Germline CDR1 SGHAT, CDR2 FQNNGV. V dropped 5 bases and J dropped 0 bases, with 10 bases sitting between them. Together with reference TRBV11-2 and TRBJ1-1, the CDR3 gives the full variable domain: EAGVAQSPRYKIIEKRQSVAFWCNPISGHATLYWYQQILGQGPKLLIQFQNNGVVDDSQLPKDRFSAERLKGVDSTLKIQPAKLEDSAVYLCASSPDSMNTEAFFGQGTRLTVV.

This chain connects TRBV5-1 to TRBJ2-5; perhaps TRBD2 as D (6 bases). The ends were cut back, 7 bases at V and 5 bases at J, with 15 bases in the middle. This CDR3 has 13 amino acids. Germline V gene sequence: CDR1 SGHRS, CDR2 YFSETQ. The chain's CDR3 is CASAERVDETQYF. CDR3 DNA: TGCGCCAGCGCTGAGCGGGTGGACGAGACCCAGTACTTC.

This clonotype was found many times. The chain employs TRBV7-6 and TRBJ2-1; no clear D gene. The V end was cut by 3 bases, the J end by 7 bases, with 7 bases between. Per germline, CDR1 SGHVS and CDR2 FNYEAQ. The CDR3 loop spans 12 amino acids. The CDR3 here is CASSLPRNEQFF. CDR3 in DNA: TGTGCCAGCAGCTTGCCTAGGAATGAGCAGTTCTTC. The full variable domain, with the rest looked up from reference TRBV7-6 and TRBJ2-1, is GAGVSQSPRYKVTKRGQDVALRCDPISGHVSLYWYRQALGQGPEFLTYFNYEAQQDKSGLPNDRFSAERPEGSISTLTIQRTEQRDSAMYRCASSLPRNEQFFGPGTRLTVL.

In this sample, this clonotype turned up many times. This sequence joins TRBV29-1 and TRBJ2-1, with D unresolved. The CDR3 is made up of 11 amino acids. The V end was cut by 0 bases, the J end by 9 bases, with 6 bases between. Germline V CDR1 and CDR2: SQVTM, ANQGSEA. Written as DNA, the CDR3 is TGCAGCGTTGAAGATCCAGGTGAGCAGTTCTTC. It encodes CSVEDPGEQFF.